The 31 T cell receptor beta chains listed next were all sequenced from one sample in a study of blood T cell repertoires in COVID-19. Only in-frame clones appear in the TCRdb table, and some are missing; sequencing was by immunoSEQ multiplex PCR. The repertoire holds some 130,000 clones, with 65% to 85% as singletons. Material: peripheral blood. Every receptor here comes from a man aged 65 to 79 with acute or convalescent COVID-19.

This clone was seen a few times. The CDR3 DNA is TGTGCCTGGAGCGGACAGGGAAACTATGGCTACACCTTC. Translated, it gives CAWSGQGNYGYTF. The chain employs TRBV30 and TRBJ1-2; TRBD1 matches 8 bases. Germline V gives CDR1 GTSNPN, CDR2 SVGIG (reference sequence). The ends lost 3 bases at V and 2 bases at J; junction bases unmatched: 2. The CDR3 extends over 13 amino acids.

This clone has only one observation. The V gene is TRBV11-2, the J gene TRBJ1-6; D is undetermined. Germline CDR1 reads SGHAT; CDR2 reads FQNNGV. The CDR3 is 15 residues long. V was pared by 5 bases and J by 5 bases, with 13 bases between. CDR3 region: CASSIRRSNNSPLHF. CDR3 sequence (DNA): TGTGCCAGCAGCATCAGGAGGTCGAATAATTCACCCCTCCACTTT.

The V call is TRBV5-6, the J call TRBJ1-3; D gene ambiguous. The CDR3 contains 17 residues. Germline loops: CDR1 SGHDT, CDR2 YYEEEE. V was pared by 1 base and J by 3 bases, with 17 bases between. CDR3: CASSLFGASADGNTIYF. CDR3 bases: TGTGCCAGCAGCTTGTTCGGCGCGTCGGCGGATGGAAACACCATATATTTT.

This clone was detected only once. The chain's CDR3 is CASSLGSAGGNEQFF. In DNA, the CDR3 is TGTGCCAGCAGCTTGGGTTCCGCAGGGGGAAATGAGCAGTTCTTC. This chain links TRBV5-5 with TRBJ2-1, with 7 bases matching TRBD1. Germline assignment: CDR1 SGHKS and CDR2 YYEKEE (reference sequence). J was trimmed by 7 bases and V by 0 bases; bases with no gene match: 7. The CDR3 length is 15 residues.

This chain joins TRBV4-2 and TRBJ1-1; D is unclear. The CDR3 has 15 residues. The germline V and J ends were trimmed by 4 bases and 5 bases, with 17 bases remaining between them. Germline assignment: CDR1 LGHNA and CDR2 YNFKEQ. CDR3 sequence reads: CASSPQYREKTEAFF. CDR3 DNA sequence: TGTGCCAGCAGCCCCCAATACCGGGAAAAGACTGAAGCTTTCTTT.

This clone was found once. V and J are TRBV18 and TRBJ2-2, with no clear D. Germline loops: CDR1 KGHSH, CDR2 LQKENI. CDR3 length equals 16 residues. V lost 0 bases and J lost 5, with 13 bases in between. The CDR3 nucleotides read TGTGCCAGCTCACCACCGACGGTGACGAGGACCGGGGAGCTGTTTTTT. Its translation is CASSPPTVTRTGELFF.

The count of this clone is one. This chain uses TRBV4-1 with TRBJ2-5; 12 bases match TRBD2. J gave up 5 bases and V 4 bases, and 8 bases lay outside the gene matches. The germline V gene has CDR1 MGHRA and CDR2 YSYEKL. CDR3 length: 16 amino acids. The CDR3 reads CASSPTPSGGAETQYF. The CDR3 region has the DNA TGCGCCAGCAGCCCCACTCCTAGCGGGGGGGCGGAGACCCAGTACTTC.

The rearrangement joins TRBV5-1 to TRBJ2-3, with no clear D. From germline, CDR1 is SGHRS and CDR2 YFSETQ. The CDR3 runs to 14 residues. Trimming removed 2 bases from V and 4 bases from J, with 11 bases in between. CDR3 DNA: TGCGCCAGCAGCTTACAGAGTTCTTCAGATACGCAGTATTTT. Protein sequence: CASSLQSSSDTQYF.

The CDR3 region is CASTWGGRGNSPLHF. CDR3 coding DNA: TGTGCCAGCACCTGGGGGGGGCGAGGTAATTCACCCCTCCACTTT. V is TRBV5-6 and J is TRBJ1-6; a weak D match, TRBD1 (6 bases). This CDR3 has 15 amino acids. V lost 6 bases and J lost 6, with 16 bases in between. Per germline, CDR1 SGHDT and CDR2 YYEEEE.

The chain carries TRBV12-3 or TRBV12-4 and TRBJ1-1; possibly TRBD1 for D (5 bases). CDR3 length: 13 amino acids. V lost 6 bases to trimming and J lost 1 base, with 9 bases between them. The CDR3 region is CASSQQENTEAFF. CDR3 DNA: TGTGCCAGCAGCCAACAGGAGAACACTGAAGCTTTCTTT.

The chain uses TRBV6-6 and TRBJ1-4; TRBD1 agrees at 7 bases. Per germline, CDR1 MNHNY and CDR2 SVGAGI (reference sequence). The length of the CDR3 is 15 residues. Trimming took 2 bases from V and 3 from J; bases not matched to a gene: 3. This CDR3 is CASSYPGTANEKLFF. The CDR3 bases are TGTGCCAGCAGTTACCCCGGGACAGCTAATGAAAAACTGTTTTTT.

This chain uses TRBV7-2 with TRBJ1-2, with a tentative D call TRBD1 (5 bases). CDR3 length: 13 residues. Trimming took off 1 base at V and 11 bases at J, with 14 bases between the two ends. Germline V gene sequence: CDR1 SGHTA, CDR2 FQGNSA. CDR3 coding DNA: TGTGCCAGCAGCTTAGGGGCAGGGTTGGGTTACACCTTC. This sequence encodes CASSLGAGLGYTF.

The gene calls are TRBV6-2 or TRBV6-3 and TRBJ2-1; TRBD2 aligns across 13 bases. The germline V gene has CDR1 MNHEY and CDR2 SVGEGT. Unmatched junction bases numbered 10, after V lost 5 bases and J lost 0 bases. The CDR3 sequence is 19 residues long. CDR3 protein: CASSTRLAGGTSSYNEQFF. For the CDR3, the DNA is TGTGCCAGCAGTACCAGACTAGCGGGGGGCACTAGCTCCTACAATGAGCAGTTCTTC.

CDR3 bases: TGCGCCAGCAGCTTGAGGACAGGGTCCTACGAGCAGTACTTC. Protein product: CASSLRTGSYEQYF. The chain has TRBV5-1 and TRBJ2-7; 8 positions agree with TRBD1. The germline CDR1 and CDR2 sequences are SGHRS and YFSETQ. The CDR3 is made up of 14 amino acids. V gave up 1 base and J gave up 1 base; unmatched junction bases: 1. Full variable domain (rest looked up from reference TRBV5-1 and TRBJ2-7): KAGVTQTPRYLIKTRGQQVTLSCSPISGHRSVSWYQQTPGQGLQFLFEYFSETQRNKGNFPGRFSGRQFSNSRSEMNVSTLELGDSALYLCASSLRTGSYEQYFGPGTRLTVT.

The chain has TRBV3-1 (or the pseudogene TRBV3-2) and TRBJ2-3; 7 bases agree with TRBD2. J lost 2 bases, V lost 4 bases, and 15 bases had no gene match. Germline loops: CDR1 LGHDT, CDR2 YNNKEL (reference sequence). The CDR3 totals 18 residues. The CDR3 sequence is CASSRGRFKAGHTDTQYF. The CDR3 DNA sequence: TGTGCCAGCAGCCGGGGACGCTTCAAAGCGGGGCACACAGATACGCAGTATTTT.

V gene TRBV6-1 combines with J gene TRBJ2-7, with D tentatively TRBD2 (6 bases). Trimming took 2 bases from V and 4 from J, leaving 12 bases between them. Germline V gives CDR1 MNHNS, CDR2 SASEGT. This CDR3 contains 14 residues. The DNA of the CDR3 is TGTGCCAGCAGTGAAACGGCCGGAGGGTACGAGCAGTACTTC. It encodes CASSETAGGYEQYF.

This chain connects TRBV10-3 to TRBJ1-5; D possibly corresponds to TRBD1 (5 bases). The V and J ends lost 4 bases and 5 bases respectively, with 12 bases between them. Germline CDR1 ENHRY, CDR2 SYGVKD. The CDR3 has 14 residues. The CDR3 reads CAISVTRGDQPQHF. The CDR3 DNA reads as TGTGCCATCAGTGTGACTCGGGGGGATCAGCCCCAGCATTTT.

The V call is TRBV30, the J call TRBJ2-5; D gene uncertain. The CDR3 length is 12 residues. The germline CDR1 and CDR2 sequences are GTSNPN and SVGIG (reference sequence). Trimming removed 2 bases at V and 3 bases at J, with 7 bases between. This CDR3 is CAWSRAKETQYF. DNA of the CDR3: TGTGCCTGGAGTCGAGCCAAAGAGACCCAGTACTTC.

The V call is TRBV27, the J call TRBJ2-5; a weak D match, TRBD2 (6 bases). Germline CDR1 MNHEY, CDR2 SMNVEV (reference sequence). Deletions cut 7 bases from V and 4 bases from J, with 19 bases between. The CDR3 totals 15 residues. CDR3 protein: CASTRGVSPTETQYF. CDR3 nucleotides: TGTGCCAGCACCCGCGGGGTGTCCCCGACAGAGACCCAGTACTTC.

This clone was seen just once. The DNA for the CDR3 is TGTGCCAGCCTTTTCCGGACAGGGGGCGATTACGACTATGGCTACACCTTC. This translates into CASLFRTGGDYDYGYTF. The rearrangement joins TRBV25-1 to TRBJ1-2; 11 nucleotides align to TRBD1. The V gene end was trimmed by 8 bases and the J gene end by 3 bases; junction bases not matched to a gene: 14. Germline V gene data show CDR1 as MGHDK and CDR2 as SYGVNS. The CDR3 has 17 amino acids.

CDR3 sequence reads: CASSNADGNEKLFF. CDR3 in DNA: TGCGCCAGCAGCAACGCCGACGGGAATGAAAAACTGTTTTTT. The rearrangement links TRBV5-1 to TRBJ1-4; no clear D. V was cut by 4 bases and J by 5 bases, with 12 bases left in between. This CDR3 spans 14 amino acids. Germline CDR1 and CDR2: SGHRS and YFSETQ.

The chain has TRBV18 and TRBJ2-6; D may be TRBD2 (5 bases). V dropped 3 bases and J dropped 0 bases, with 6 bases sitting between them. Germline V CDR1 and CDR2: KGHSH, LQKENI. The length of the CDR3 is 15 residues. This CDR3 is CASSPGISGANVLTF. DNA of the CDR3: TGTGCCAGCTCACCCGGGATCTCTGGGGCCAACGTCCTGACTTTC.

The J gene is TRBJ1-2, the V gene TRBV30; 8 bases match TRBD1. The CDR3 covers 13 residues. Germline CDR1 reads GTSNPN; CDR2 reads SVGIG (reference sequence). The V gene end was trimmed by 0 bases and the J gene end by 10 bases; junction bases not matched to a gene: 7. Here the CDR3 reads CAWSVLGTGDYTF. In nucleotides, the CDR3 is TGTGCCTGGAGTGTACTAGGGACAGGCGACTACACCTTC.

The V and J genes are TRBV5-6 and TRBJ2-7, with D maybe TRBD2 (5 bases). The length of the CDR3 is 13 residues. In germline, CDR1 is SGHDT, CDR2 YYEEEE. Trimming cost V 2 bases and J 7 bases, with 13 bases left between them. CDR3 amino acids: CASSFRPPGEQYF. The CDR3, as DNA: TGTGCCAGCAGCTTTCGACCCCCGGGGGAGCAGTACTTC.

The V call is TRBV18, the J call TRBJ2-2; 8 nucleotides line up with TRBD1. With 1 base clipped from V and 3 bases from J, the junction kept 1 base outside the gene matches. There are 15 residues in the CDR3. Germline V CDR1 and CDR2: KGHSH, LQKENI. The CDR3 loop reads CASSPRQGYTGELFF. The DNA for the CDR3 is TGTGCCAGCTCACCACGACAGGGGTACACCGGGGAGCTGTTTTTT.

The chain is built from TRBV7-3 and TRBJ2-2, with D perhaps TRBD1 (6 bases). The germline V and J ends were trimmed by 5 bases and 4 bases, with 17 bases remaining between them. CDR1 and CDR2 (germline): SGHTA, FQGTGA. This CDR3 comprises 16 residues. Written as DNA, the CDR3 is TGTGCCAGCAGCCCAAGGACAGCATCGGGCACCGGGGAGCTGTTTTTT. Protein sequence: CASSPRTASGTGELFF. The variable domain in full, with the rest retrieved from reference TRBV7-3 and TRBJ2-2, is GAGVSQTPSNKVTEKGKYVELRCDPISGHTALYWYRQSLGQGPEFLIYFQGTGAADDSGLPNDRFFAVRPEGSVSTLKIQRTERGDSAVYLCASSPRTASGTGELFFGEGSRLTVL.

The V gene is TRBV6-1, the J gene TRBJ2-7, with 8 bases identical to TRBD1. Germline V gene data show CDR1 as MNHNS and CDR2 as SASEGT. V was pared by 0 bases and J by 3 bases, with 7 bases of the junction left unmatched. The CDR3 runs 16 residues. CDR3 DNA sequence: TGTGCCAGCAGTGAAGCGCTTCATGGGACAGGCTACGAGCAGTACTTC. It encodes CASSEALHGTGYEQYF.

The rearrangement uses TRBV10-3 and TRBJ1-2; 7 bases map to TRBD1. The length of the CDR3 is 14 residues. Unmatched junction bases numbered 6, after V lost 6 bases and J lost 2 bases. The germline CDR1 and CDR2 sequences are ENHRY and SYGVKD. CDR3 amino acids: CAIRPVTGNYGYTF. DNA for the CDR3: TGTGCCATCAGGCCAGTGACAGGGAACTATGGCTACACCTTC.

This clone occurred a few times. The CDR3 sequence: CASRGRGQGPSGGNTIYF. CDR3 in DNA: TGCGCCAGCCGTGGACGCGGACAGGGTCCTTCGGGGGGAAACACCATATATTTT. This chain uses TRBV5-1 with TRBJ1-3, with 8 bases aligning to TRBD1. The junction had 19 bases not matched to a gene; V was cut back by 7 bases and J by 4 bases. The CDR3 runs 18 residues. Germline CDR1 SGHRS, CDR2 YFSETQ.

The rearrangement joins TRBV27 to TRBJ2-5; possibly TRBD2 for D (5 bases). The CDR3 consists of 14 residues. The V end was cut by 3 bases, the J end by 4 bases, with 12 bases between. Germline loops: CDR1 MNHEY, CDR2 SMNVEV (reference sequence). CDR3 bases: TGTGCCAGCAGTTTGTTTCGGGGTTCAGAGACCCAGTACTTC. It specifies CASSLFRGSETQYF.

This clone was detected a few times. The gene calls are TRBV19 and TRBJ1-2, with 9 positions matching TRBD1. The CDR3 sequence is 15 residues long. In germline, CDR1 is LNHDA, CDR2 SQIVND (reference sequence). Germline trimming cut 1 base from V and 7 bases from J; bases unmatched to any gene: 7. CDR3 sequence: CASSIATGGRFGYTF. The CDR3 DNA reads as TGTGCCAGTAGTATAGCCACAGGGGGCCGGTTTGGCTACACCTTC.